This T cell receptor beta chain comes out of a study of T cell repertoires in cytomegalovirus infection. Notes on this clonotype: Antigen unknown.

General study findings and limits: Cumulative frequency of public TCR beta families picked out carriers of CMV plus the relevant HLA.

Losses at the gene ends were 1 base for V and 0 bases for J; bases not matched to a gene: 7. CDR1 and CDR2 (germline): SQVTM, ANQGSEA. CDR3 size: 17 residues. One entry per CDR3 protein results from TCRdb running MiXCR on the reads. The sample includes approximately 250,000 distinct CDR3 sequences, under 25% of them seen just once. This chain joins TRBV29-1 and TRBJ2-1, with 9 bases matching TRBD2. Sequenced sample: CD8+ T cells from PBMCs. The clonotype was recovered from a human donor in good health (CMV status not recorded). Some clones in this sample may be carry-over from other donors' samples. CDR3 bases: TGCAGCGTTGAAGGGTTAGCGGGGGTTAGCTCCTACAATGAGCAGTTCTTC. It yields the protein CSVEGLAGVSSYNEQFF.